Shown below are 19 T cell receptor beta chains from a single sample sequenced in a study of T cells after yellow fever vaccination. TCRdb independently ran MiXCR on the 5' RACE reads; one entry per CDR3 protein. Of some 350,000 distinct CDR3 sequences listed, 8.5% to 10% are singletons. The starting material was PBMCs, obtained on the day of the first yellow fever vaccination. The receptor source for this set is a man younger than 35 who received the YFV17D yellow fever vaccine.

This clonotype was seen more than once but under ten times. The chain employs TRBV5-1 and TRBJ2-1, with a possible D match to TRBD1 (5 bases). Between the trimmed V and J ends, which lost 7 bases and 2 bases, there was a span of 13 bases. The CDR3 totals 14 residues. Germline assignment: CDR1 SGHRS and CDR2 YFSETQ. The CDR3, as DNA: TGCGCCAGCTCATTCGACAGAACCTACAATGAGCAGTTCTTC. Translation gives CASSFDRTYNEQFF.

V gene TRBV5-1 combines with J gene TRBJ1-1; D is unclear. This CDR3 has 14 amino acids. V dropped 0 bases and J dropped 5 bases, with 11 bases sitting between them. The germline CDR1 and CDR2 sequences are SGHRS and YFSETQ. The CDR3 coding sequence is TGCGCCAGCAGCTTGGAGGCTGCGCGGACTGAAGCTTTCTTT. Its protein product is CASSLEAARTEAFF. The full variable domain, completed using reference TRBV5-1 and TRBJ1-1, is KAGVTQTPRYLIKTRGQQVTLSCSPISGHRSVSWYQQTPGQGLQFLFEYFSETQRNKGNFPGRFSGRQFSNSRSEMNVSTLELGDSALYLCASSLEAARTEAFFGQGTRLTVV.

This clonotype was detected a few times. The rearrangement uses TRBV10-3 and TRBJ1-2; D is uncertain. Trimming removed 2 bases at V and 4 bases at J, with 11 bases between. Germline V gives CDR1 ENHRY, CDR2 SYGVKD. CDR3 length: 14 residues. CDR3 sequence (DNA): TGTGCCATCAGTGAGGACGCCATGACCTATGGCTACACCTTC. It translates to CAISEDAMTYGYTF.

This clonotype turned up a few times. This CDR3 reads CSGGAEETQYF. For the CDR3, the DNA is TGCAGCGGGGGGGCAGAAGAGACCCAGTACTTC. The chain is built from TRBV29-1 and TRBJ2-5; possibly TRBD1 or TRBD2 for D (6 bases each). This CDR3 has 11 amino acids. The V gene's germline CDR1 is SQVTM and CDR2 ANQGSEA. Trimming removed 7 bases from V and 3 bases from J, with 9 bases in between.

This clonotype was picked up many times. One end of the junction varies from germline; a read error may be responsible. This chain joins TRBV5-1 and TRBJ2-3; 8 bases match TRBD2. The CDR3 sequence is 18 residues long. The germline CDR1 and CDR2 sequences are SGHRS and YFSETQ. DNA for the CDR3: TGCGCCAGCAGCTTGGGCGACGGGGGGGCCCTCCTGAATGATAAGCAGTATTTT. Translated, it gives CASSLGDGGALLNDKQYF.

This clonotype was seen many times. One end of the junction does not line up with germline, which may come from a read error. The CDR3 DNA sequence: TGCGCCAGCAGCCAAGGAGTTACAGACACGCAGTATTTT. Its protein product is CASSQGVTDTQYF. The chain recombines TRBV4-1 with TRBJ2-3, with unresolved D. There are 13 residues in the CDR3. The germline CDR1 and CDR2 sequences are MGHRA and YSYEKL.

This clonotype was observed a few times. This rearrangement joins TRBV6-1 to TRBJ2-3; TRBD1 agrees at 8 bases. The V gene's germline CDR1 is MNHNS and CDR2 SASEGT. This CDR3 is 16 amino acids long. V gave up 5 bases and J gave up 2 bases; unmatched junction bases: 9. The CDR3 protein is CASSNKGQVNTDTQYF. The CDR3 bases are TGTGCCAGCAGTAATAAGGGACAGGTAAACACAGATACGCAGTATTTT.

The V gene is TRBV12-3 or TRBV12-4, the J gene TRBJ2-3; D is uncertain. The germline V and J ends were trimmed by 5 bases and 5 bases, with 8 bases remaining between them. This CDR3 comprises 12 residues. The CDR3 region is CASSRPGDTQYF. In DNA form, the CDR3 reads TGTGCCAGCAGTCGCCCGGGAGATACGCAGTATTTT.

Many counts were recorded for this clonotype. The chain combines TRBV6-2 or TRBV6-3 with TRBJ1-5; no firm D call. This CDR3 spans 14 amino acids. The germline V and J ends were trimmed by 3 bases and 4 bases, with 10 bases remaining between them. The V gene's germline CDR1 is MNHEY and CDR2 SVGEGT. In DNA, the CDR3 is TGTGCCAGCAGTTATCTGGGGAGGAATCAGCCCCAGCATTTT. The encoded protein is CASSYLGRNQPQHF.

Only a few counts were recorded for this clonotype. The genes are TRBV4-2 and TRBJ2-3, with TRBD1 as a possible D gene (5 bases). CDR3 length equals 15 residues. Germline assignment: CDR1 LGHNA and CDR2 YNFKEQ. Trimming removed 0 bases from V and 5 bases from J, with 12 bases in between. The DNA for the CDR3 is TGTGCCAGCAGCCAAGATCTAGGGGTTGGAGATACGCAGTATTTT. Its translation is CASSQDLGVGDTQYF.

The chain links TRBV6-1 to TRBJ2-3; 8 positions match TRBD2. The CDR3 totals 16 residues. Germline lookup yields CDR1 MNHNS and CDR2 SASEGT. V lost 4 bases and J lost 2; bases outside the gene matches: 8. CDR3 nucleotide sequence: TGTGCCAGCAGTGCAAACGGGGGGGGGTACACAGATACGCAGTATTTT. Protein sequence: CASSANGGGYTDTQYF.

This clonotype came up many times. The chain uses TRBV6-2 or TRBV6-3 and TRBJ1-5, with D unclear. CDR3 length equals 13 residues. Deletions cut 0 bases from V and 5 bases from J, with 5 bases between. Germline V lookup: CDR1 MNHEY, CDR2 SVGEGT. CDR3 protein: CASSYSEYQPQHF. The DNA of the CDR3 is TGTGCCAGCAGTTACTCAGAATATCAGCCCCAGCATTTT.

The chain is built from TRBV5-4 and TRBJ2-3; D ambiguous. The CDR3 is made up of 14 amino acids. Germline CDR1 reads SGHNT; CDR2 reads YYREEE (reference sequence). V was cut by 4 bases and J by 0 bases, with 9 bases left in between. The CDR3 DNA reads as TGTGCCAGCAGCCCACGACGTAGCACAGATACGCAGTATTTT. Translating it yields CASSPRRSTDTQYF.

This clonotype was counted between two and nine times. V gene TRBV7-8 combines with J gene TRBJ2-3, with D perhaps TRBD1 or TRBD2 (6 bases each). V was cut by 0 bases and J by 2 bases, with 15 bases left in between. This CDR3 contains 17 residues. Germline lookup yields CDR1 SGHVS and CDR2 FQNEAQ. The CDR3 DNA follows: TGTGCCAGCAGCTTAGCGCTTGCAGGGGAGGCCACAGATACGCAGTATTTT. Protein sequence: CASSLALAGEATDTQYF.

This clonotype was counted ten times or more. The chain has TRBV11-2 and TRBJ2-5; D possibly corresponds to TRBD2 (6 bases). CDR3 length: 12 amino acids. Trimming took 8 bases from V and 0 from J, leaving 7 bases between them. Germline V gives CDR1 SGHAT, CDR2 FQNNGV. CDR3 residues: CASRGYQETQYF. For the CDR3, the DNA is TGTGCCAGCCGGGGGTACCAAGAGACCCAGTACTTC.

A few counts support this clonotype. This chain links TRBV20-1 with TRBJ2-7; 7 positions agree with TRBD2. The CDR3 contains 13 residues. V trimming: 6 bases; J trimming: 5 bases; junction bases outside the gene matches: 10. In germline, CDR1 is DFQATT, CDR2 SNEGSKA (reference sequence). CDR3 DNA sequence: TGCAGTGCCCAAACGACTAGCAGTAACGAGCAGTACGTC. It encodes CSAQTTSSNEQYV.

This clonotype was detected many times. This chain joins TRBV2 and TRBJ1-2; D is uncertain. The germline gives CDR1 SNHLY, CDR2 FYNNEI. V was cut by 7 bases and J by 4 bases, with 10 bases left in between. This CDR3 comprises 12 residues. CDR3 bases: TGTGCCAGCAAAAGGGATATCTATGGCTACACCTTC. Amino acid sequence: CASKRDIYGYTF.

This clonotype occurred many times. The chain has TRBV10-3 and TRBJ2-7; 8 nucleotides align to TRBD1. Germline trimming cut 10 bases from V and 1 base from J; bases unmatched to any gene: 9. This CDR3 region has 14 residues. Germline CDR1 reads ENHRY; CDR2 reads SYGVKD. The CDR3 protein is CATGPGQDSYEQYV. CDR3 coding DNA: TGTGCCACGGGACCGGGACAGGATTCCTACGAGCAGTACGTC.

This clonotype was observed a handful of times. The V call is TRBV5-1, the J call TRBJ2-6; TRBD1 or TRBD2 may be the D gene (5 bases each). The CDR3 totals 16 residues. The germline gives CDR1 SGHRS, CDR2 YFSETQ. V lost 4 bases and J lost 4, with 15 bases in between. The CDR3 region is CASSLTGALGANVLTF. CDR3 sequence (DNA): TGCGCCAGCAGCCTTACCGGGGCCTTGGGGGCCAACGTCCTGACTTTC.